This T cell receptor beta chain was captured by sequencing in a study of cytomegalovirus exposure and HLA in healthy donors. Germline V gene sequence: CDR1 LNHDA, CDR2 SQIVND (reference sequence). Unmatched junction bases numbered 6, after V lost 6 bases and J lost 5 bases. This CDR3 has 14 amino acids. Amplification used 60 Vbeta primers and 13 Jbeta primers. The repertoire was sequenced with immunoSEQ multiplex PCR; TCRdb's copy has only in-frame clones and lacks some. The table lists 100,000 to 150,000 clones, 78% of them singletons, with 6.3% in the top ten. This sequence originates from a woman between 35 and 50 years old in good health and CMV-seronegative. The chain recombines TRBV19 with TRBJ2-7; 11 bases map to TRBD2. Material: PBMCs. This chain's CDR3 is CASRKLAGAHEQYF. Here the CDR3 DNA reads TGTGCCAGTAGGAAACTAGCGGGAGCCCACGAGCAGTACTTC. Drawing the rest from reference TRBV19 and TRBJ2-7, the complete variable domain is DGGITQSPKYLFRKEGQNVTLSCEQNLNHDAMYWYRQDPGQGLRLIYYSQIVNDFQKGDIAEGYSVSREKKESFPLTVTSAQKNPTAFYLCASRKLAGAHEQYFGPGTRLTVT.